The 23 T cell receptor beta chains reported below all come from one sample, sequenced in a study of CD8 T cells in ankylosing spondylitis. TCRdb called the 5' RACE reads again in MiXCR, with one record for every CDR3 protein. Among roughly 160,000 distinct CDR3 sequences listed, approximately 10% were seen once. The source material was blood, either unsorted or a sorted T cell fraction (not recorded which). The receptors were gathered from a male donor with ankylosing spondylitis or in good health (not recorded which).

At least ten counts were recorded for this clonotype. V gene TRBV11-2 combines with J gene TRBJ1-2, with 10 bases aligning to TRBD1. The CDR3 has 13 residues. Trimming removed 8 bases from V and 4 bases from J; junction bases left unmatched: 4. Germline CDR1 and CDR2: SGHAT and FQNNGV. CDR3 sequence (DNA): TGTGCCAGCGGGGGGGACAGGGGCTATGGCTACACCTTC. Amino acid sequence: CASGGDRGYGYTF.

This clonotype was found a few times. The chain employs TRBV5-1 and TRBJ2-2; TRBD1 aligns across 8 bases. This CDR3 region has 17 residues. Trimming took 0 bases from V and 6 from J; bases not matched to a gene: 10. Germline V gene sequence: CDR1 SGHRS, CDR2 YFSETQ. The CDR3 region is CASSLGFRGRGAGELFF. The CDR3 DNA reads TGCGCCAGCAGCTTGGGGTTCAGGGGGCGAGGCGCCGGGGAGCTGTTTTTT.

This clonotype was detected a few times. The chain joins TRBV13 to TRBJ2-7, with a possible D match to TRBD1 (5 bases). Per germline, CDR1 PRHDT and CDR2 FYEKMQ (reference sequence). The ends were cut back, 5 bases at V and 2 bases at J, with 16 bases in the middle. CDR3 length: 15 residues. CDR3 sequence: CASSRRTLQTYEQYF. In nucleotides, the CDR3 is TGTGCCAGCAGCCGTCGGACACTGCAGACCTACGAGCAGTACTTC.

This clonotype has more than one count but fewer than ten. The chain's CDR3 is CSASGSNSDTQYF. The CDR3 nucleotides read TGCAGTGCTAGCGGGAGTAACTCAGATACGCAGTATTTT. The J gene is TRBJ2-3, the V gene TRBV20-1; weak D call: TRBD2 (6 bases). Germline V gene lookup returns CDR1 DFQATT and CDR2 SNEGSKA (reference sequence). The CDR3 runs to 13 residues. V lost 3 bases, J lost 4 bases, and 11 bases lay in between.

Only a few counts were recorded for this clonotype. The CDR3 nucleotides are TGTGCCAGCAGCCCCGATCAGCGGGACGGCGGCAATGAGCAGTTCTTC. This gives the protein CASSPDQRDGGNEQFF. V usage is TRBV7-9 and J usage is TRBJ2-1; 7 bases agree with TRBD2. The CDR3 is made up of 16 amino acids. The germline CDR1 and CDR2 sequences are SEHNR and FQNEAQ (reference sequence). V was clipped by 5 bases and J by 6 bases; unmatched bases: 13.

This clonotype was detected ten times or more. The chain joins TRBV6-1 to TRBJ2-1; no reliable D call. Looked up from germline, CDR1 is MNHNS and CDR2 is SASEGT. V was cut by 3 bases and J by 4 bases, with 13 bases left in between. CDR3 length equals 15 residues. This CDR3 reads CASSELRLQYNEQFF. CDR3 in DNA: TGTGCCAGCAGTGAGTTACGGTTACAATACAATGAGCAGTTCTTC.

This clonotype has only one observation. A much larger clonotype is one base distant, so this may be a read error. The J gene is TRBJ1-5, the V gene TRBV15, with unresolved D. The V end lost 0 bases, the J end lost 4 bases, and 10 bases lay between the germline ends. The length of the CDR3 is 15 residues. The germline V gene encodes CDR1 LNHNV and CDR2 YYDKDF (reference sequence). Written as DNA, the CDR3 is TGTGCCACCAGCAGAGATCCTGAGAGAAATCAGCCCCAGCATTTT. Its translation: CATSRDPERNQPQHF.

The sample holds many counts of this clonotype. The J gene is TRBJ2-3, the V gene TRBV10-3; D unclear. The CDR3 length is 16 residues. CDR1 and CDR2 from the germline V gene are ENHRY and SYGVKD. Trimming stripped 2 bases from V and 5 bases from J, with 17 bases between. The CDR3 DNA reads as TGTGCCATCAGTGAGCCGGACCGCGCTGCCGAAGATACGCAGTATTTT. Translated: CAISEPDRAAEDTQYF.

This chain uses TRBV5-1 with TRBJ2-7; TRBD1 matches 7 bases. CDR1 SGHRS and CDR2 YFSETQ come from the germline V gene. Trimming cost V 1 base and J 0 bases; bases outside gene matches: 1. The CDR3 runs to 14 residues. CDR3 coding DNA: TGCGCCAGCAGCTTGCAGGGGGACTCCTACGAGCAGTACTTC. Protein: CASSLQGDSYEQYF. The full variable domain, completed using reference TRBV5-1 and TRBJ2-7, is KAGVTQTPRYLIKTRGQQVTLSCSPISGHRSVSWYQQTPGQGLQFLFEYFSETQRNKGNFPGRFSGRQFSNSRSEMNVSTLELGDSALYLCASSLQGDSYEQYFGPGTRLTVT.

This clonotype has at least ten counts. This sequence joins TRBV20-1 and TRBJ1-2; D not certain. The CDR3 contains 15 residues. Germline V lookup: CDR1 DFQATT, CDR2 SNEGSKA (reference sequence). The V gene lost 3 bases and the J gene lost 4 bases, with 18 bases spanning the gap. CDR3 sequence: CSASEPVQRSYGYTF. The CDR3 coding sequence is TGCAGTGCTAGCGAACCGGTACAGCGGAGCTATGGCTACACCTTC.

This clonotype was seen at least ten times. V and J are TRBV2 and TRBJ1-2, with 7 bases identical to TRBD1. Germline CDR1 and CDR2: SNHLY and FYNNEI. The CDR3 sequence is 12 residues long. Trimming cost V 8 bases and J 5 bases; bases outside gene matches: 5. CDR3 coding DNA: TGTGCCAGCCGACAGGGAGGATATGGCTACACCTTC. Protein sequence: CASRQGGYGYTF. Based on the CDR3 plus reference TRBV2 and TRBJ1-2, the full variable domain is EPEVTQTPSHQVTQMGQEVILRCVPISNHLYFYWYRQILGQKVEFLVSFYNNEISEKSEIFDDQFSVERPDGSNFTLKIRSTKLEDSAMYFCASRQGGYGYTFGSGTRLTVV.

This clonotype was seen ten or more times. This chain links TRBV5-6 with TRBJ2-3; D might be TRBD1 or TRBD2, each matching 6 bases. The CDR3 covers 13 residues. V was shortened by 10 bases and J by 9 bases, with 21 bases between the two germline ends. Germline V gene lookup returns CDR1 SGHDT and CDR2 YYEEEE. CDR3 bases: TGTGCCGGAGGGGAGTGGGCAGGGGAAACGCAGTATTTT. Translating gives CAGGEWAGETQYF.

This clonotype was counted many times. This chain joins TRBV6-5 and TRBJ1-3; TRBD1 is a possible D gene (6 bases). V gave up 4 bases and J gave up 4 bases, with 14 bases separating them. The CDR3 has 15 amino acids. The germline V gene encodes CDR1 MNHEY and CDR2 SVGAGI. The CDR3 loop is CASSSRGGIGNTIYF. CDR3 in DNA: TGTGCCAGCAGTTCGCGAGGGGGAATCGGAAACACCATATATTTT.

This clonotype came up many times. The chain joins TRBV12-3 or TRBV12-4 to TRBJ2-1; possibly TRBD2 for D (5 bases). CDR3 length: 13 residues. Trimming removed 1 base at V and 10 bases at J, with 11 bases between. CDR3: CASSLVSVREQFF. As DNA, the CDR3 is TGTGCCAGCAGTTTAGTTAGCGTTCGAGAGCAGTTCTTC.

This clonotype has a single count. The chain employs TRBV2 and TRBJ2-1; no clear D. CDR1 and CDR2 (germline): SNHLY, FYNNEI. The ends were cut back, 6 bases at V and 5 bases at J, with 14 bases in the middle. The CDR3 has 14 residues. The CDR3 DNA reads as TGTGCCAGCAGACCTACTGGGCAAGACAATGAGCAGTTCTTC. Amino acid sequence: CASRPTGQDNEQFF.

This clonotype was recorded a few times. The chain has TRBV4-1 and TRBJ1-1, with 8 bases matching TRBD1. The CDR3 consists of 15 residues. Trimming took 3 bases from V and 1 from J; bases not matched to a gene: 4. Germline loops: CDR1 MGHRA, CDR2 YSYEKL. The CDR3 DNA is TGCGCCAGCAGCCATGTTACAGGGGGGAACACTGAAGCTTTCTTT. Residues: CASSHVTGGNTEAFF.

On this clonotype itself: This sequence may be a read error, since a much larger clone differs from it by one base. A read error is likely, as this CDR3 ends without the conserved phenylalanine or tryptophan. The V call is TRBV12-3 or TRBV12-4, the J call TRBJ1-2; D remains unclear. The CDR3 totals 15 residues. Trimming pared 2 bases from V and 0 bases from J, leaving 10 bases between. In nucleotides, the CDR3 is TGTGCCAGCAGTTTATCAGGACCCTCTAACTATGGCTACACCCTC. It is translated as CASSLSGPSNYGYTL.

This clonotype was observed at least ten times. The chain combines TRBV28 with TRBJ1-1; 7 nucleotides line up with TRBD1. The CDR3 extends over 17 amino acids. Germline values: CDR1 MDHEN, CDR2 SYDVKM. J gave up 0 bases and V 3 bases, and 10 bases lay outside the gene matches. This CDR3 reads CASSFLDRALMNTEAFF. As DNA, the CDR3 is TGTGCCAGCAGTTTCCTCGACAGGGCGCTAATGAACACTGAAGCTTTCTTT.

This clonotype was seen a few times. The genes are TRBV9 and TRBJ2-2; D remains unclear. The CDR3 is made up of 14 amino acids. Germline CDR1 SGDLS, CDR2 YYNGEE. Trimming shortened V by 5 bases and J by 3 bases, and 11 bases separated the two germline ends. The CDR3 DNA sequence: TGTGCCAGCAGAAGCCTAGGCGACACCGGGGAGCTGTTTTTT. Its translation is CASRSLGDTGELFF.

This clonotype was seen at least ten times. Its ends do not fully match the called genes, so a read error is possible. The chain carries TRBV5-6 and TRBJ1-4; D ambiguous. The CDR3 consists of 14 residues. Germline V gives CDR1 SGHDT, CDR2 YYEEEE. The CDR3 here is CASSLSGSPEKLFF. The CDR3 DNA reads as TGTGCCAGCAGCTTGTCGGGCTCCCCAGAAAAGCTGTTTTTT.

This sequence joins TRBV20-1 and TRBJ1-5; D might be TRBD1 (5 bases). V lost 3 bases, J lost 4 bases, and 13 bases lay in between. The germline V gene encodes CDR1 DFQATT and CDR2 SNEGSKA (reference sequence). The CDR3 contains 14 residues. CDR3 sequence: CSASEGQINQPQHF. CDR3 DNA: TGCAGTGCTAGTGAGGGGCAGATAAATCAGCCCCAGCATTTT.

This clonotype was recorded many times. This rearrangement joins TRBV29-1 to TRBJ2-1; 9 positions match TRBD1. V was clipped by 3 bases and J by 3 bases; unmatched bases: 3. There are 14 residues in the CDR3. Germline assignment: CDR1 SQVTM and CDR2 ANQGSEA. CDR3 bases: TGCAGCGTTGACGTGACAGGGGGCTACAATGAGCAGTTCTTC. Amino acids: CSVDVTGGYNEQFF.

The chain is built from TRBV11-3 and TRBJ2-7; TRBD2 matches 8 bases. The CDR3 is 15 residues long. From germline, CDR1 is SGHNT and CDR2 YENEEA. V was pared by 0 bases and J by 2 bases, with 3 bases of the junction left unmatched. The CDR3 loop is CASSLDRGLAYEQYF. Written as DNA, the CDR3 is TGTGCCAGCAGCTTAGACAGGGGACTAGCCTACGAGCAGTACTTC. Based on the CDR3 plus reference TRBV11-3 and TRBJ2-7, the full variable domain is EAGVVQSPRYKIIEKKQPVAFWCNPISGHNTLYWYLQNLGQGPELLIRYENEEAVDDSQLPKDRFSAERLKGVDSTLKIQPAELGDSAVYLCASSLDRGLAYEQYFGPGTRLTVT.